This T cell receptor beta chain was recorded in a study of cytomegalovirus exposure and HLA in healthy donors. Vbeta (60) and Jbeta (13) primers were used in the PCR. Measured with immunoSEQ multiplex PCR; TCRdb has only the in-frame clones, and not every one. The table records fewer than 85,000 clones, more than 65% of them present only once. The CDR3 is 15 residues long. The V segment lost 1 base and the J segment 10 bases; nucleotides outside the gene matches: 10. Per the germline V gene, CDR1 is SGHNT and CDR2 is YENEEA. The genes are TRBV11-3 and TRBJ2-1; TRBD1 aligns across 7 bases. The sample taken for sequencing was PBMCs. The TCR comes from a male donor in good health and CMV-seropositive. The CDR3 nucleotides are TGTGCCAGCAGCTTAGGCAGGGGGACACAATGGGAGCAGTTCTTC. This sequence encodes CASSLGRGTQWEQFF.